This entry features one T cell receptor beta chain sequence. The entry originates in a study of shared clonotypes between healthy human individuals. Partitioning of CD4+ cells yielded a CD45RA+ naive subset and a CD45RA-negative memory subset. The material for each subset, its genomic DNA, was split evenly across several immunoSEQ plates. Authors' methods: Junction-only immunoSEQ sequences carried no quality scores, so filtering differed. Some clones are missing from TCRdb's copy, which holds only in-frame ones; the method was immunoSEQ multiplex PCR. V, J and clone size reflect that table, while D and trimming were determined from the DNA. The sample has some 2.4 million clones; 80% to 95% are singletons. This CDR3 has 13 amino acids. CDR1 and CDR2 (germline): MDHEN, SYDVKM. Trimming took 7 bases from V and 5 from J, leaving 14 bases between them.

The rearrangement links TRBV28 to TRBJ2-5, with D perhaps given as TRBD1 or TRBD2 (6 bases each). Sequencing was carried out using naive CD4+ T cells from PBMCs. Subset denoted: CD45RA+ positively selected. The TCR sequence derives from a man between 18 and 29 years old in good health. Some clones in this sample may be carry-over from other donors' samples. CDR3 loop: CASTRGRSETQYF. The CDR3 DNA sequence: TGTGCCAGCACGAGGGGGAGGAGCGAGACCCAGTACTTC. Full variable domain (outside the CDR3, taken from reference TRBV28 and TRBJ2-5): DVKVTQSSRYLVKRTGEKVFLECVQDMDHENMFWYRQDPGLGLRLIYFSYDVKMKEKGDIPEGYSVSREKKERFSLILESASTNQTSMYLCASTRGRSETQYFGPGTRLLVL.